A single sample is the source of the 25 T cell receptor beta chains below, sequenced in a study of blood T cell repertoires in COVID-19. Using immunoSEQ multiplex PCR, the repertoire was profiled, and TCRdb retains in-frame clones only, with some absent. This sample has some 94,000 clones, with 84% found just once. Specimen: peripheral blood. The receptors stem from an older man with active or convalescent COVID-19.

This chain joins TRBV21-1 and TRBJ1-2; the table's D gene call, TRBD1, was not cross checked with the DNA. TRBV21-1 is an annotated pseudogene. The CDR3 totals 14 residues. The CDR3 DNA reads as TGTGCCAGCAGCAGCTGCAGGGCACTCTATGGCTACACCTTC. It yields the protein CASSSCRALYGYTF.

Only a few counts were recorded for this clone. The chain couples TRBV24-1 to TRBJ1-2, with D unresolved. V was shortened by 3 bases and J by 7 bases, with 8 bases between the two germline ends. CDR3 length: 12 amino acids. In germline, CDR1 is KGHDR, CDR2 SFDVKD. CDR3 protein: CATSDNGGGYTF. The CDR3 region has the DNA TGTGCCACCAGTGATAACGGAGGTGGCTACACCTTC.

The table lists this clone with a count of one. The V gene is TRBV19, the J gene TRBJ1-1; D unresolved. This CDR3 has 13 amino acids. Germline V lookup: CDR1 LNHDA, CDR2 SQIVND (reference sequence). V was shortened by 10 bases and J by 5 bases, with 17 bases between the two germline ends. CDR3 nucleotide sequence: TGTGCCACCTCACCAAGAGAGCGGACTGAAGCTTTCTTT. Residues: CATSPRERTEAFF.

The J gene is TRBJ2-7, the V gene TRBV6-5; no definite D call. The CDR3 has 14 amino acids. The V and J ends lost 6 bases and 2 bases respectively, with 14 bases between them. Looked up from germline, CDR1 is MNHEY and CDR2 is SVGAGI. The CDR3 DNA sequence: TGTGCCAGCAGCCTCACTCCCCTACCCTACGAGCAGTACTTC. This codes for CASSLTPLPYEQYF.

V gene TRBV29-1 combines with J gene TRBJ1-1; D is possibly TRBD1 (5 bases). Per germline, CDR1 SQVTM and CDR2 ANQGSEA. V lost 3 bases, J lost 5 bases, and 16 bases lay in between. The CDR3 is 14 amino acids. CDR3 residues: CSVDRVSAGTEAFF. The DNA for the CDR3 is TGCAGCGTTGACAGGGTTTCGGCGGGGACTGAAGCTTTCTTT.

The rearrangement links TRBV10-3 to TRBJ1-2; 8 bases are shared with TRBD1. Germline lookup yields CDR1 ENHRY and CDR2 SYGVKD. This CDR3 contains 15 residues. J was trimmed by 0 bases and V by 4 bases; bases with no gene match: 4. CDR3 nucleotide sequence: TGTGCCATCAGTGCACAGGGGGGCTCTAACTATGGCTACACCTTC. Residues: CAISAQGGSNYGYTF.

Remarks on this clone: A junction end diverges from the germline sequence, so it may reflect a read error. The V and J genes are TRBV7-7 and TRBJ2-3, with D hard to call. Germline CDR1 reads SSHAT; CDR2 reads FNYEAQ (reference sequence). The CDR3 sequence is 14 residues long. The CDR3 loop is CASSTLSSTDTQYF. CDR3 sequence (DNA): TGTGCTAGCAGCACCCTATCAAGCACAGATACGCAGTATTTT.

The chain links TRBV29-1 to TRBJ2-3; D is unclear. V lost 7 bases and J lost 0, with 14 bases in between. The germline gives CDR1 SQVTM, CDR2 ANQGSEA. This CDR3 comprises 14 residues. This CDR3 reads CSADDSSSTDTQYF. The CDR3 nucleotides read TGCAGCGCCGACGACTCTTCTAGCACAGATACGCAGTATTTT.

This chain connects TRBV7-9 to TRBJ2-3; D unclear. Germline V gene lookup returns CDR1 SEHNR and CDR2 FQNEAQ (reference sequence). The V gene lost 4 bases and the J gene lost 2 bases, with 13 bases spanning the gap. This CDR3 has 15 amino acids. For the CDR3, the DNA is TGTGCCAGCAGCTCACGACGGGTCGTCACAGATACGCAGTATTTT. Protein: CASSSRRVVTDTQYF.

V and J are TRBV5-1 and TRBJ1-2, with TRBD1 matching 7 bases. The CDR3 covers 15 residues. Germline V gene sequence: CDR1 SGHRS, CDR2 YFSETQ. V was pared by 2 bases and J by 0 bases, with 4 bases of the junction left unmatched. The CDR3 spells CASSFGQGANYGYTF. CDR3 DNA: TGCGCCAGCAGCTTTGGGCAGGGGGCTAACTATGGCTACACCTTC.

The CDR3 protein is CATSDSGQGRGRAGELFF. The CDR3 region has the DNA TGTGCCACCAGTGATTCGGGACAGGGGAGGGGACGGGCCGGGGAGCTGTTTTTT. The chain employs TRBV24-1 and TRBJ2-2; 10 positions match TRBD1. CDR1 is KGHDR, CDR2 SFDVKD, per germline. V lost 2 bases and J lost 6; bases outside the gene matches: 11. The CDR3 is 18 residues long.

The chain is built from TRBV2 and TRBJ1-2, with TRBD1 matching over 7 bases. From germline, CDR1 is SNHLY and CDR2 FYNNEI. This CDR3 contains 12 residues. The junction had 5 bases not matched to a gene; V was cut back by 5 bases and J by 8 bases. In DNA form, the CDR3 reads TGTGCCAGCAGTACCGACAGGGTCGGCTACACCTTC. Its protein product is CASSTDRVGYTF.

This rearrangement joins TRBV6-2 or TRBV6-3 to TRBJ2-3; TRBD2 aligns across 10 bases. The J segment lost 2 bases and the V segment lost 0 bases, leaving 11 bases of the junction unmatched. Germline V gene sequence: CDR1 MNHEY, CDR2 SVGEGT. This CDR3 has 19 amino acids. The CDR3 DNA reads TGTGCCAGCAGTTACTCGATAGATCTAGCGGGGGCCTACACAGATACGCAGTATTTT. It codes for CASSYSIDLAGAYTDTQYF.

In its sample, this clone was seen a few times. This chain uses TRBV27 with TRBJ1-2; 10 positions match TRBD1. The J segment lost 3 bases and the V segment lost 5 bases, leaving 6 bases of the junction unmatched. The CDR3 covers 15 residues. Germline V gene data show CDR1 as MNHEY and CDR2 as SMNVEV (reference sequence). DNA of the CDR3: TGTGCCAGCAGTCGGACAGGGGGAGGACACTATGGCTACACCTTC. Translated, it gives CASSRTGGGHYGYTF.

The rearrangement uses TRBV30 and TRBJ1-2; 7 bases agree with TRBD1. The length of the CDR3 is 12 residues. Germline-derived CDR1 and CDR2 are GTSNPN and SVGIG (reference sequence). V shed 2 bases and J 8 bases; nucleotides not matched to a gene: 5. The CDR3 DNA reads TGTGCCTGGAGTCCGCAGGGGGGAGGCTACACCTTC. This translates into CAWSPQGGGYTF.

This clone was counted between two and nine times. The V call is TRBV19, the J call TRBJ2-2; no definite D call. The CDR3 runs 14 residues. The V gene's germline CDR1 is LNHDA and CDR2 SQIVND (reference sequence). V shed 3 bases and J shed 1 base, with 6 bases lying between them. CDR3 loop: CASSIGRNTGELFF. The CDR3, as DNA: TGTGCCAGTAGTATTGGTAGGAACACCGGGGAGCTGTTTTTT.

This clone was seen more than once but under ten times. The chain employs TRBV28 and TRBJ1-2, with a possible D match to TRBD1 (6 bases). Germline V lookup: CDR1 MDHEN, CDR2 SYDVKM. The length of the CDR3 is 14 residues. V was pared by 4 bases and J by 4 bases, with 13 bases between. CDR3 loop: CASSSHQGSYGYTF. CDR3 coding DNA: TGTGCCAGCAGTTCACATCAGGGGAGCTATGGCTACACCTTC.

The chain recombines TRBV7-3 with TRBJ1-5, with no clear D. This CDR3 is 13 amino acids long. V gave up 1 base and J gave up 7 bases, with 8 bases separating them. Germline assignment: CDR1 SGHTA and CDR2 FQGTGA. The CDR3 sequence: CASSLREGQPQHF. CDR3 sequence (DNA): TGTGCCAGCAGCTTAAGAGAGGGACAGCCCCAGCATTTT.

The chain's CDR3 is CAWSTGIGTEAFF. Here the CDR3 DNA reads TGTGCCTGGAGTACAGGGATAGGGACTGAAGCTTTCTTT. The V gene is TRBV30, the J gene TRBJ1-1; D is perhaps TRBD1 (6 bases). Trimming took off 2 bases at V and 5 bases at J, with 12 bases between the two ends. Germline V gene data show CDR1 as GTSNPN and CDR2 as SVGIG (reference sequence). This CDR3 is built from 13 residues.

V usage is TRBV18 and J usage is TRBJ1-1; no firm D call. Trimming shortened V by 1 base and J by 0 bases, and 6 bases separated the two germline ends. The length of the CDR3 is 14 residues. Germline CDR1 reads KGHSH; CDR2 reads LQKENI. The CDR3 DNA reads TGTGCCAGCTCACCACTAGCAGTGAACACTGAAGCTTTCTTT. Its translation: CASSPLAVNTEAFF.

The chain carries TRBV29-1 and TRBJ1-2; no clear D gene. V was cut by 7 bases and J by 7 bases, with 22 bases left in between. The germline V gene encodes CDR1 SQVTM and CDR2 ANQGSEA. The CDR3 is 14 residues long. In DNA, the CDR3 is TGCAGCGCTTCTCCTCTGACGATAGGGAGTGGCTACACCTTC. Its protein is CSASPLTIGSGYTF.

This chain links TRBV7-2 with TRBJ2-1, with 12 bases aligning to TRBD2. Germline assignment: CDR1 SGHTA and CDR2 FQGNSA. The trim removed 0 bases at V and 8 bases at J, leaving 5 bases unmatched. The CDR3 extends over 16 amino acids. The CDR3, as DNA: TGTGCCAGCAGCTTAGCGTCTAGCGGGGGGGCATATGAGCAGTTCTTC. Encoded protein: CASSLASSGGAYEQFF.

The chain links TRBV5-1 to TRBJ1-1; TRBD1 matches 9 bases. J was trimmed by 4 bases and V by 4 bases; bases with no gene match: 2. Germline CDR1 reads SGHRS; CDR2 reads YFSETQ. CDR3 length: 13 residues. CDR3 protein: CASSEGQGTEAFF. In DNA form, the CDR3 reads TGCGCCAGCAGCGAGGGACAGGGCACTGAAGCTTTCTTT. The full variable domain, with the rest looked up from reference TRBV5-1 and TRBJ1-1, is KAGVTQTPRYLIKTRGQQVTLSCSPISGHRSVSWYQQTPGQGLQFLFEYFSETQRNKGNFPGRFSGRQFSNSRSEMNVSTLELGDSALYLCASSEGQGTEAFFGQGTRLTVV.

The table lists this clone with a few counts. The chain is built from TRBV7-3 and TRBJ2-3; 9 bases are shared with TRBD2. Germline CDR1 SGHTA, CDR2 FQGTGA. J was trimmed by 1 base and V by 4 bases; bases with no gene match: 6. The CDR3 spans 16 residues. In DNA, the CDR3 is TGTGCCAGCAGCTCCTCTAGCGGGATGGGCACAGATACGCAGTATTTT. Translated: CASSSSSGMGTDTQYF. Using reference TRBV7-3 and TRBJ2-3 for the parts outside the CDR3, the full variable domain is GAGVSQTPSNKVTEKGKYVELRCDPISGHTALYWYRQSLGQGPEFLIYFQGTGAADDSGLPNDRFFAVRPEGSVSTLKIQRTERGDSAVYLCASSSSSGMGTDTQYFGPGTRLTVL.

The chain has TRBV5-1 and TRBJ1-2; tentative D call: TRBD1 (6 bases). Germline V gene sequence: CDR1 SGHRS, CDR2 YFSETQ. This CDR3 region has 14 residues. V was shortened by 3 bases and J by 8 bases, with 17 bases between the two germline ends. Here the CDR3 DNA reads TGCGCCAGCAGCTACCCACAGGGTGAGGAAGGCTACACCTTC. This gives the protein CASSYPQGEEGYTF.